The subject of this entry is one TCR beta chain. Primers included in the PCR were 60 Vbeta and 13 Jbeta primers. TCRdb keeps only in-frame clones here, not all; method: immunoSEQ multiplex PCR. The table lists 120,000 to 150,000 clones, roughly 75% of them singletons. The data belong to a study of cytomegalovirus exposure and HLA in healthy donors. The TCR was taken from a middle-aged man in good health and CMV-seronegative. The sequencing input was PBMCs.

The CDR3 DNA follows: TGTGCCAGCAGCGTGGGGGGGACTAACTATGGCTACACCTTC. It encodes CASSVGGTNYGYTF. This chain links TRBV9 with TRBJ1-2, with a weak D call TRBD1 (5 bases). There are 14 residues in the CDR3. Trimming took 2 bases from V and 0 from J, leaving 8 bases between them. Germline V CDR1 and CDR2: SGDLS, YYNGEE.